The entry below gives a single T cell receptor beta chain sequence along with its context. This record belongs to a study of OX40 agonist ivuxolimab in advanced cancers. Here immunoSEQ multiplex PCR was the method, and the copy in TCRdb shows in-frame clones only, minus some. The table records about 79,000 clones, just over 85% of them present only once. The sample here was CD4+ or CD8+ T cells sorted from blood, taken in a trial of the OX40 agonist ivuxolimab. The receptor was derived from an adult with an advanced solid tumor such as melanoma, head and neck, liver or kidney cancer.

This CDR3 reads CASTGGVTYEQYF. CDR3 nucleotides: TGTGCCAGCACGGGAGGTGTCACCTACGAGCAGTACTTC. This sequence joins TRBV28 and TRBJ2-7; 7 nucleotides agree with TRBD2. CDR1 and CDR2 (germline): MDHEN, SYDVKM. This CDR3 contains 13 residues. Unmatched junction bases numbered 5, after V lost 7 bases and J lost 2 bases.